The source of this T cell receptor beta chain is a study of blood T cell repertoires in COVID-19. For the study at large: Acute and convalescent COVID-19 samples came from the United States, Italy and Spain.

Profiling relied on immunoSEQ multiplex PCR, and the TCRdb table lists in-frame clones only, not all of them. The data hold roughly 160,000 clones, with about 88% observed a single time. CDR1 and CDR2 from the germline V gene are SEHNR and FQNEAQ (reference sequence). V lost 5 bases and J lost 2, with 13 bases in between. The CDR3 spans 15 residues. The sequence was obtained from a young man with acute or convalescent COVID-19. Material for sequencing was peripheral blood. The chain carries TRBV7-9 and TRBJ1-3; maybe TRBD1 (5 bases). The CDR3 is CASSRGHLPGNTIYF. Here the CDR3 DNA reads TGTGCCAGCAGCCGAGGACACCTCCCTGGAAACACCATATATTTT. The full variable domain, completed using reference TRBV7-9 and TRBJ1-3, is DTGVSQNPRHKITKRGQNVTFRCDPISEHNRLYWYRQTLGQGPEFLTYFQNEAQLEKSRLLSDRFSAERPKGSFSTLEIQRTEQGDSAMYLCASSRGHLPGNTIYFGEGSWLTVV.